The clone carrying this T cell receptor beta chain was detected many times. The data were taken from a study of blood T cells in healthy people across ages. A second about 6 to 11 cycle PCR used barcoded and J-beta primers. MiXCR, run by TCRdb on the 5' RACE reads, gives a single entry per CDR3 protein. The sample consists of 600,000 to 850,000 distinct CDR3 sequences, around 40% of them appearing once. Looked up from germline, CDR1 is KGHSH and CDR2 is LQKENI. Trimming removed 2 bases from V and 5 bases from J, with 7 bases in between. The CDR3 is 12 amino acids. The chain links TRBV18 to TRBJ2-7; the D is unclear. Sequenced sample: blood. The receptor was isolated from a woman aged 60-75 years in good health. In nucleotides, the CDR3 is TGTGCCAGCTCACCAACGGGCGACGAGCAGTACTTC. Protein: CASSPTGDEQYF. The full variable domain, in which reference TRBV18 and TRBJ2-7 provide the parts outside the CDR3, is NAGVMQNPRHLVRRRGQEARLRCSPMKGHSHVYWYRQLPEEGLKFMVYLQKENIIDESGMPKERFSAEFPKEGPSILRIQQVVRGDSAAYFCASSPTGDEQYFGPGTRLTVT.